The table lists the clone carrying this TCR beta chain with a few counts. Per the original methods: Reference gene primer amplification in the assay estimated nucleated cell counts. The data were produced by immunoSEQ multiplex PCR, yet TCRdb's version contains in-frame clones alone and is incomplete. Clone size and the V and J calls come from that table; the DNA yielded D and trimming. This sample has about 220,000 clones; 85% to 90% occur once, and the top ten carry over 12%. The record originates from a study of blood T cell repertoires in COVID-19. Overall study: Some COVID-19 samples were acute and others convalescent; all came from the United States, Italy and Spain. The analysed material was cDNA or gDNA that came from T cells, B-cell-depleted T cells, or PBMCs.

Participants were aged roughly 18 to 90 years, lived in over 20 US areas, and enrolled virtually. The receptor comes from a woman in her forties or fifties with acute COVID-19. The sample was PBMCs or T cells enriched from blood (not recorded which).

The CDR3 coding sequence is TGTGCCAGCAGCTACCTAAAAATGAACACTGAAGCTTTCTTT. Protein: CASSYLKMNTEAFF. The V gene is TRBV5-4, the J gene TRBJ1-1, with D unresolved. CDR3 size: 14 residues. Germline CDR1 reads SGHNT; CDR2 reads YYREEE (reference sequence). V lost 3 bases to trimming and J lost 0 bases, with 9 bases between them.